This T cell receptor (beta chain) is from a study of blood T cell repertoires in COVID-19. The wider study: There were acute and convalescent COVID-19 samples, and they came from the United States, Italy and Spain. Sources were T cells, B-cell-depleted T cells, or PBMCs; the material itself was cDNA or gDNA.

In the authors' workflow: From reference gene primer amplification, estimates of nucleated cell counts were derived. Profiled with immunoSEQ multiplex PCR; TCRdb holds only in-frame clones, not every one. V and J calls and clone size follow that table, whereas D and trimming were derived from the DNA. The data contain 60,000 to 70,000 clones, more than 85% of them seen just once; the ten biggest clones take up approximately 14%. V was shortened by 11 bases and J by 3 bases, with 20 bases between the two germline ends. Germline CDR1 MDHEN, CDR2 SYDVKM. This CDR3 region has 15 residues. The sequencing input was peripheral blood. The chain is built from TRBV28 and TRBJ1-3, with a weak D call TRBD1 (6 bases). This TCR derives from a human donor with active COVID-19. The donor label of this sample is uncertain. The CDR3 sequence is CAGAPGTTVGNTIYF. CDR3 bases: TGTGCCGGAGCACCGGGGACAACCGTTGGAAACACCATATATTTT.